The 30 T cell receptor beta chains below all came from one sample that was sequenced in a study of cytomegalovirus exposure and HLA in healthy donors. Vbeta (60) and Jbeta (13) primers were used in the PCR. Using immunoSEQ multiplex PCR, the repertoire was profiled, and TCRdb retains in-frame clones only, with some absent. The table includes 150,000 to 180,000 clones, around 74% detected once. The sample consisted of PBMCs. All receptors come from a man in his late teens or twenties in good health and CMV-seronegative.

This clone was detected only once. The chain carries TRBV28 and TRBJ2-3; 9 bases are shared with TRBD1. Trimming took 3 bases from V and 5 from J; bases not matched to a gene: 6. CDR3 length: 15 residues. Germline loops: CDR1 MDHEN, CDR2 SYDVKM. The CDR3 sequence is CASSLAGQGKDTQYF. The CDR3 DNA reads as TGTGCCAGCAGTTTGGCGGGACAGGGCAAAGATACGCAGTATTTT. Supplemented by reference TRBV28 and TRBJ2-3, the full variable domain reads DVKVTQSSRYLVKRTGEKVFLECVQDMDHENMFWYRQDPGLGLRLIYFSYDVKMKEKGDIPEGYSVSREKKERFSLILESASTNQTSMYLCASSLAGQGKDTQYFGPGTRLTVL.

The chain uses TRBV7-8 and TRBJ2-1; unclear D gene. Germline-derived CDR1 and CDR2 are SGHVS and FQNEAQ. Trimming left V 1 base short and J 2 bases short, with 9 bases between. The CDR3 has 15 residues. In nucleotides, the CDR3 is TGTGCCAGCAGCTTAGGTGGCTTAACCTACAATGAGCAGTTCTTC. Its translation: CASSLGGLTYNEQFF.

This sequence joins TRBV7-9 and TRBJ1-2; 7 positions agree with TRBD1. There are 15 residues in the CDR3. CDR1 is SEHNR, CDR2 FQNEAQ, per germline (reference sequence). The V and J ends lost 1 base and 2 bases, in that order; junction bases with no gene match: 4. CDR3 in amino acids: CASSLDPQGNYGYTF. Written as DNA, the CDR3 is TGTGCCAGCAGCTTAGACCCACAGGGGAACTATGGCTACACCTTC.

V is TRBV11-3 and J is TRBJ2-3; D gene unclear. This CDR3 has 14 amino acids. Trimming took 3 bases from V and 0 from J, leaving 7 bases between them. CDR1 is SGHNT and CDR2 is YENEEA in the germline V gene. The CDR3 nucleotides are TGTGCCAGCAGCTTGGGCTCTAGCACAGATACGCAGTATTTT. Protein sequence: CASSLGSSTDTQYF.

This clone occurred a few times. The CDR3 coding sequence is TGTGCCAGCAGCCTGGGGACTAGCGGGGGGCGGACAGATACGCAGTATTTT. Its protein is CASSLGTSGGRTDTQYF. The rearrangement joins TRBV7-2 to TRBJ2-3; 15 bases fit TRBD2. CDR1 and CDR2 (germline): SGHTA, FQGNSA. CDR3 length: 17 residues. J was trimmed by 3 bases and V by 5 bases; bases with no gene match: 6.

This sequence joins TRBV4-3 and TRBJ1-2; the D gene is possibly TRBD1 (5 bases). CDR3 length equals 20 residues. Trimming stripped 0 bases from V and 6 bases from J, with 29 bases between. Per the germline V gene, CDR1 is LGHNA and CDR2 is YSLEER. The CDR3 protein is CASSQEGGRDSTSSPDGYTF. The DNA of the CDR3 is TGCGCCAGCAGCCAAGAGGGAGGTCGAGACAGTACATCTTCGCCGGATGGCTACACCTTC.

The CDR3 sequence is CASSFWGVPYNEQFF. CDR3 sequence (DNA): TGTGCCAGCAGTTTTTGGGGGGTACCCTACAATGAGCAGTTCTTC. The chain joins TRBV27 to TRBJ2-1; possible D gene TRBD2, 6 bases. This CDR3 is built from 15 residues. Trimming took off 3 bases at V and 2 bases at J, with 11 bases between the two ends. Germline CDR1 is MNHEY and CDR2 is SMNVEV (reference sequence).

This clone was counted a few times. The chain recombines TRBV2 with TRBJ2-2; 12 nucleotides agree with TRBD2. Germline loops: CDR1 SNHLY, CDR2 FYNNEI. The J segment lost 7 bases and the V segment lost 6 bases, leaving 3 bases of the junction unmatched. CDR3 length equals 14 residues. CDR3 sequence reads: CASSLAGGVGELFF. The CDR3, as DNA: TGTGCCAGCAGCCTAGCGGGGGGGGTCGGGGAGCTGTTTTTT.

This sequence joins TRBV4-3 and TRBJ1-2; possible D gene TRBD1, 5 bases. The V end lost 4 bases, the J end lost 5 bases, and 11 bases lay between the germline ends. The CDR3 is made up of 13 amino acids. Per the germline V gene, CDR1 is LGHNA and CDR2 is YSLEER. DNA for the CDR3: TGCGCCAGCAGCCCGACCAGGGATTATGGCTACACCTTC. This codes for CASSPTRDYGYTF.

This chain connects TRBV2 to TRBJ1-2; 9 nucleotides align to TRBD1. The trim removed 5 bases at V and 5 bases at J, leaving 6 bases unmatched. The germline gives CDR1 SNHLY, CDR2 FYNNEI. CDR3 length: 14 residues. The CDR3 spells CASSRDRATYGYTF. In DNA, the CDR3 is TGTGCCAGCAGTAGGGACAGGGCGACATATGGCTACACCTTC.

In nucleotides, the CDR3 is TGTGCCAGCAGCGTCGACCGGGACAGGATTAACTATGGCTACACCTTC. It encodes CASSVDRDRINYGYTF. The rearrangement joins TRBV9 to TRBJ1-2; 8 nucleotides agree with TRBD1. CDR3 length: 16 residues. Germline CDR1 and CDR2: SGDLS and YYNGEE. The V gene end was trimmed by 2 bases and the J gene end by 1 base; junction bases not matched to a gene: 7.

In this sample, this clone turned up a few times. The genes are TRBV28 and TRBJ1-5; maybe TRBD1 (6 bases). Germline values: CDR1 MDHEN, CDR2 SYDVKM. V was trimmed by 4 bases and J by 0 bases, leaving 28 bases between them. CDR3 length equals 21 residues. CDR3 residues: CASSSADLGAFLNLSNQPQHF. For the CDR3, the DNA is TGTGCCAGCAGTTCCGCCGACTTGGGGGCCTTCCTGAACCTTAGCAATCAGCCCCAGCATTTT. The complete variable domain, with remaining parts taken from reference TRBV28 and TRBJ1-5, reads DVKVTQSSRYLVKRTGEKVFLECVQDMDHENMFWYRQDPGLGLRLIYFSYDVKMKEKGDIPEGYSVSREKKERFSLILESASTNQTSMYLCASSSADLGAFLNLSNQPQHFGDGTRLSIL.

The genes are TRBV2 and TRBJ2-2; 9 positions agree with TRBD1. Germline V lookup: CDR1 SNHLY, CDR2 FYNNEI. The CDR3 sequence is 16 residues long. Trimming removed 6 bases from V and 0 bases from J; junction bases left unmatched: 5. CDR3 sequence reads: CASRPRTGANTGELFF. The CDR3 nucleotides are TGTGCCAGCAGGCCTAGGACAGGGGCGAACACCGGGGAGCTGTTTTTT. Supplemented by reference TRBV2 and TRBJ2-2, the full variable domain reads EPEVTQTPSHQVTQMGQEVILRCVPISNHLYFYWYRQILGQKVEFLVSFYNNEISEKSEIFDDQFSVERPDGSNFTLKIRSTKLEDSAMYFCASRPRTGANTGELFFGEGSRLTVL.

The chain recombines TRBV30 with TRBJ1-6; D remains unclear. The ends were cut back, 4 bases at V and 10 bases at J, with 14 bases in the middle. The length of the CDR3 is 13 residues. Germline V gives CDR1 GTSNPN, CDR2 SVGIG (reference sequence). The CDR3 coding sequence is TGTGCCTGGACCGTAATCAGGCGATCACCCCTCCACTTT. It is translated as CAWTVIRRSPLHF.

This clone was found a few times. This sequence joins TRBV6-6 and TRBJ1-1, with D tentatively TRBD1 (6 bases). From germline, CDR1 is MNHNY and CDR2 SVGAGI (reference sequence). The CDR3 sequence is 14 residues long. Trimming pared 6 bases from V and 0 bases from J, leaving 11 bases between. This CDR3 is CASSDRHMNTEAFF. The CDR3 DNA reads as TGTGCCAGCAGCGACAGGCACATGAACACTGAAGCTTTCTTT.

The J gene is TRBJ1-6, the V gene TRBV9; 8 bases fit TRBD1. The CDR3 spans 14 residues. Germline V gene data show CDR1 as SGDLS and CDR2 as YYNGEE. With V trimmed by 4 bases and J by 6 bases, 3 bases remained unmatched. The CDR3 reads CASSRGQGNSPLHF. The CDR3 region has the DNA TGTGCCAGCAGCCGAGGACAGGGTAATTCACCCCTCCACTTT.

This clone was seen once. This chain joins TRBV27 and TRBJ1-4; TRBD1 agrees at 7 bases. Germline V gene lookup returns CDR1 MNHEY and CDR2 SMNVEV (reference sequence). The CDR3 totals 15 residues. V dropped 2 bases and J dropped 4; count of bases not matched to a gene: 4. This CDR3 reads CASSLPQGNNEKLFF. As DNA, the CDR3 is TGTGCCAGCAGTTTACCACAGGGGAATAATGAAAAACTGTTTTTT. Combining the CDR3 with reference TRBV27 and TRBJ1-4 gives the whole variable domain EAQVTQNPRYLITVTGKKLTVTCSQNMNHEYMSWYRQDPGLGLRQIYYSMNVEVTDKGDVPEGYKVSRKEKRNFPLILESPSPNQTSLYFCASSLPQGNNEKLFFGSGTQLSVL.

The genes are TRBV28 and TRBJ1-2; TRBD1 is a possible D gene (6 bases). The CDR3 has 13 amino acids. Per the germline V gene, CDR1 is MDHEN and CDR2 is SYDVKM. V lost 5 bases and J 3 bases, leaving 10 bases between the germline ends. CDR3 region: CASSPQGYYGYTF. The CDR3 DNA sequence: TGTGCCAGCAGTCCTCAGGGGTACTATGGCTACACCTTC.

The chain uses TRBV2 and TRBJ2-2; TRBD1 matches 7 bases. Germline-derived CDR1 and CDR2 are SNHLY and FYNNEI. J gave up 6 bases and V 7 bases, and 11 bases lay outside the gene matches. The CDR3 spans 15 residues. The CDR3 DNA sequence: TGTGCCAGCAAAGAGGGGGCTATTCACCCCGGGGAGCTGTTTTTT. Protein sequence: CASKEGAIHPGELFF.

The chain recombines TRBV4-1 with TRBJ2-2; TRBD2 matches 8 bases. V lost 1 base, J lost 2 bases, and 6 bases stayed unmatched. The V gene's germline CDR1 is MGHRA and CDR2 YSYEKL. CDR3 length: 17 amino acids. The CDR3 here is CASSQVGRGVNTGELFF. In DNA form, the CDR3 reads TGCGCCAGCAGCCAAGTGGGGCGGGGGGTAAACACCGGGGAGCTGTTTTTT.

J is TRBJ1-5 and V is TRBV6-5, with D perhaps TRBD1 (6 bases). Between the trimmed V and J ends, which lost 4 bases and 7 bases, there was a span of 17 bases. This CDR3 region has 15 residues. Germline loops: CDR1 MNHEY, CDR2 SVGAGI. The CDR3 region has the DNA TGTGCCAGCAGTTTCCTAGCCAGGGGTGGCCAGCCCCAGCATTTT. This codes for CASSFLARGGQPQHF.

The V call is TRBV7-9, the J call TRBJ2-5; a possible D gene is TRBD1 (6 bases). V lost 4 bases to trimming and J lost 1 base, with 10 bases between them. The length of the CDR3 is 14 residues. Germline V lookup: CDR1 SEHNR, CDR2 FQNEAQ (reference sequence). The CDR3 sequence is CASSSQGSQETQYF. The CDR3, as DNA: TGTGCCAGCAGCTCGCAGGGGTCCCAAGAGACCCAGTACTTC.

The chain has TRBV7-9 and TRBJ1-4; tentative D call: TRBD1 (5 bases). V lost 0 bases and J 3 bases, leaving 8 bases between the germline ends. The germline gives CDR1 SEHNR, CDR2 FQNEAQ (reference sequence). The CDR3 length is 15 residues. The CDR3 here is CASSLAGGANEKLFF. The CDR3 coding sequence is TGTGCCAGCAGCTTAGCGGGAGGGGCTAATGAAAAACTGTTTTTT.

The chain recombines TRBV6-6 with TRBJ1-1, with a possible D match to TRBD1 (5 bases). The CDR3 runs to 13 residues. V lost 2 bases and J 1 base, leaving 5 bases between the germline ends. In germline, CDR1 is MNHNY, CDR2 SVGAGI (reference sequence). The CDR3 sequence: CASSYQGNTEAFF. For the CDR3, the DNA is TGTGCCAGCAGTTACCAGGGGAACACTGAAGCTTTCTTT.

The chain carries TRBV27 and TRBJ2-7; 10 bases are a match to TRBD2. This CDR3 spans 15 amino acids. With V trimmed by 2 bases and J by 3 bases, 4 bases remained unmatched. Germline CDR1 is MNHEY and CDR2 is SMNVEV (reference sequence). The CDR3 DNA follows: TGTGCCAGCAGTTTAATTGCTAGCGGGGGCTACGAGCAGTACTTC. It translates to CASSLIASGGYEQYF.

This chain uses TRBV28 with TRBJ1-2; D perhaps matches TRBD1 (5 bases). The CDR3 runs to 17 residues. Trimming removed 3 bases at V and 4 bases at J, with 21 bases between. Per the germline V gene, CDR1 is MDHEN and CDR2 is SYDVKM. This chain's CDR3 is CASSFQGGSFRSYGYTF. The CDR3 DNA follows: TGTGCCAGCAGTTTCCAGGGTGGGTCATTTCGTAGCTATGGCTACACCTTC.

This clone was seen once. V is TRBV29-1 and J is TRBJ1-3; the D is unclear. The germline gives CDR1 SQVTM, CDR2 ANQGSEA. The V end lost 4 bases, the J end lost 6 bases, and 7 bases lay between the germline ends. CDR3 length: 11 residues. CDR3 protein: CSVGYQNTIYF. The CDR3 DNA is TGCAGCGTTGGCTACCAAAACACCATATATTTT.

V usage is TRBV27 and J usage is TRBJ2-2; the match to TRBD1 covers 7 bases. The ends lost 2 bases at V and 6 bases at J; junction bases unmatched: 6. The CDR3 contains 15 residues. Germline lookup yields CDR1 MNHEY and CDR2 SMNVEV (reference sequence). The CDR3 reads CASSLAAGGSGELFF. The CDR3 coding sequence is TGTGCCAGCAGTTTAGCGGCAGGGGGATCCGGGGAGCTGTTTTTT.

There are a few counts of this clone. The J gene is TRBJ1-2, the V gene TRBV4-1, with 10 bases aligning to TRBD1. The CDR3 is made up of 14 amino acids. Germline CDR1 reads MGHRA; CDR2 reads YSYEKL. J was trimmed by 3 bases and V by 6 bases; bases with no gene match: 4. CDR3 bases: TGCGCCAGCAGTTCCGGGACAGGGGACTATGGCTACACCTTC. Encoded protein: CASSSGTGDYGYTF.

This chain joins TRBV7-9 and TRBJ1-2; 7 nucleotides align to TRBD1. The trim removed 4 bases at V and 9 bases at J, leaving 8 bases unmatched. The length of the CDR3 is 13 residues. The germline V gene encodes CDR1 SEHNR and CDR2 FQNEAQ (reference sequence). CDR3 DNA sequence: TGTGCCAGCAGCTCGCGGACAGGCCTCAGCTACACCTTC. It is translated as CASSSRTGLSYTF.